This entry lists 23 T cell receptor beta chains sequenced from one sample in a study of T cell repertoires in cytomegalovirus infection. TCRdb reprocessed the reads with MiXCR, giving one entry per CDR3 protein. The data hold approximately 700,000 distinct CDR3 sequences, with 35% observed a single time. Sequencing was performed on PBMCs. The receptor set was obtained from a human donor in good health (CMV status not recorded). Some clones in this sample may be carry-over from other donors' samples.

V is TRBV7-3 and J is TRBJ2-3; D possibly corresponds to TRBD2 (5 bases). V was cut by 1 base and J by 5 bases, with 13 bases left in between. The germline gives CDR1 SGHTA, CDR2 FQGTGA. The CDR3 covers 15 residues. The chain's CDR3 is CASSLRGSALDTQYF. The CDR3 coding sequence is TGTGCCAGCAGCTTAAGAGGGTCGGCCCTAGATACGCAGTATTTT. Full variable domain (missing parts from reference TRBV7-3 and TRBJ2-3): GAGVSQTPSNKVTEKGKYVELRCDPISGHTALYWYRQSLGQGPEFLIYFQGTGAADDSGLPNDRFFAVRPEGSVSTLKIQRTERGDSAVYLCASSLRGSALDTQYFGPGTRLTVL.

The table lists this clonotype with a few counts. The rearrangement joins TRBV5-1 to TRBJ1-3, with TRBD1 as a possible D gene (5 bases). The CDR3 runs 17 residues. V lost 0 bases and J 0 bases, leaving 13 bases between the germline ends. Germline loops: CDR1 SGHRS, CDR2 YFSETQ. CDR3 in amino acids: CASSLAGDGASGNTIYF. The CDR3 DNA sequence: TGCGCCAGCAGCTTGGCTGGGGACGGAGCCTCTGGAAACACCATATATTTT. Full variable domain (outside the CDR3, taken from reference TRBV5-1 and TRBJ1-3): KAGVTQTPRYLIKTRGQQVTLSCSPISGHRSVSWYQQTPGQGLQFLFEYFSETQRNKGNFPGRFSGRQFSNSRSEMNVSTLELGDSALYLCASSLAGDGASGNTIYFGEGSWLTVV.

This chain uses TRBV12-3 or TRBV12-4 with TRBJ2-1; either TRBD1 or TRBD2 may supply D (5 bases each). The CDR3 is 17 residues long. Trimming stripped 2 bases from V and 6 bases from J, with 20 bases between. CDR3 nucleotide sequence: TGTGCCAGCAGTTTACGCTCGCGGGCCGTGAGGGGCAATGAGCAGTTCTTC. This sequence encodes CASSLRSRAVRGNEQFF.

V usage is TRBV7-9 and J usage is TRBJ2-1; 10 bases map to TRBD1. Germline values: CDR1 SEHNR, CDR2 FQNEAQ (reference sequence). This CDR3 is built from 16 residues. Trimming took 1 base from V and 9 from J; bases not matched to a gene: 9. DNA for the CDR3: TGTGCCAGCAGCTTAGTGGGACAGGGGTCAGTAAGTGAGCAGTTCTTC. It encodes CASSLVGQGSVSEQFF.

The chain recombines TRBV28 with TRBJ1-5, with D possibly TRBD1 on 5 matching bases. The CDR3 has 15 amino acids. V lost 3 bases, J lost 2 bases, and 11 bases lay in between. Germline V lookup: CDR1 MDHEN, CDR2 SYDVKM. The CDR3: CASSFRGGGNQPQHF. The CDR3 DNA sequence: TGTGCCAGCAGTTTTCGAGGAGGGGGCAATCAGCCCCAGCATTTT.

Concerning this clonotype: This sequence may be a read error, since a much larger clone differs from it by one base. The V gene is TRBV7-2, the J gene TRBJ2-1, with TRBD1 as a possible D gene (5 bases). In germline, CDR1 is SGHTA, CDR2 FQGNSA. The CDR3 consists of 12 residues. CDR3 loop: CASSLETVFQVF. The CDR3 DNA follows: TGTGCCAGCAGCTTAGAGACAGTTTTCCAGGTCTTC.

In this sample, this clonotype turned up many times. The rearrangement links TRBV11-2 to TRBJ2-7; D is unclear. The CDR3 covers 15 residues. With 3 bases removed from V and 0 bases from J, the gap between germline ends came to 12 bases. Germline CDR1 SGHAT, CDR2 FQNNGV. CDR3 loop: CASSFRLGISYEQYF. For the CDR3, the DNA is TGTGCCAGCAGCTTCCGTTTGGGGATCTCCTACGAGCAGTACTTC.

This clonotype has ten or more counts. The chain couples TRBV7-2 to TRBJ2-3; TRBD2 aligns across 9 bases. With V trimmed by 5 bases and J by 2 bases, 5 bases remained unmatched. The CDR3 is 15 amino acids. Germline CDR1 SGHTA, CDR2 FQGNSA. CDR3 coding DNA: TGTGCCAGCAGCGATAGCGGGAGACACACAGATACGCAGTATTTT. Amino acid sequence: CASSDSGRHTDTQYF. The complete variable domain, with remaining parts taken from reference TRBV7-2 and TRBJ2-3, reads GAGVSQSPSNKVTEKGKDVELRCDPISGHTALYWYRQSLGQGLEFLIYFQGNSAPDKSGLPSDRFSAERTGGSVSTLTIQRTQQEDSAVYLCASSDSGRHTDTQYFGPGTRLTVL.

V usage is TRBV5-1 and J usage is TRBJ1-2, with TRBD1 as a possible D gene (6 bases). Trimming took off 4 bases at V and 12 bases at J, with 22 bases between the two ends. Germline V lookup: CDR1 SGHRS, CDR2 YFSETQ. The CDR3 has 14 residues. CDR3 bases: TGCGCCAGCAGCGTGGGACGGACGTTGGGGGGCCACACCTTC. This encodes CASSVGRTLGGHTF.

The CDR3, as DNA: TGTGCCAGCAGCTTCGTACTTGGACAGATCTACGAGCAGTACTTC. It codes for CASSFVLGQIYEQYF. The J gene is TRBJ2-7, the V gene TRBV7-9; D perhaps matches TRBD1 (6 bases). The germline V gene encodes CDR1 SEHNR and CDR2 FQNEAQ (reference sequence). Trimming pared 3 bases from V and 3 bases from J, leaving 15 bases between. CDR3 length equals 15 residues.

In this sample, this clonotype turned up a few times. V and J are TRBV5-6 and TRBJ2-2, with TRBD1 matching 7 bases. V shed 4 bases, J shed 0 bases, and the junction held 6 bases outside the gene matches. This CDR3 region has 16 residues. CDR1 is SGHDT, CDR2 YYEEEE, per germline. CDR3 residues: CASSRDRLSNTGELFF. CDR3 sequence (DNA): TGTGCCAGCAGCCGGGACAGACTCTCGAACACCGGGGAGCTGTTTTTT.

The chain combines TRBV19 with TRBJ1-6; D is unclear. V was shortened by 7 bases and J by 7 bases, with 14 bases between the two germline ends. CDR1 is LNHDA, CDR2 SQIVND, per germline (reference sequence). This CDR3 comprises 14 residues. Here the CDR3 reads CASKVRHPNSPLHF. CDR3 DNA: TGTGCCAGTAAAGTTCGTCATCCCAATTCACCCCTCCACTTT.

This chain connects TRBV28 to TRBJ2-3, with D possibly matching TRBD2 (6 bases). Trimming removed 1 base from V and 5 bases from J, with 13 bases in between. Germline values: CDR1 MDHEN, CDR2 SYDVKM. The CDR3 covers 15 residues. CDR3 in amino acids: CASSLLTGAEDTQYF. CDR3 bases: TGTGCCAGCAGTTTATTGACGGGAGCAGAAGATACGCAGTATTTT.

V and J are TRBV14 and TRBJ2-1; 10 nucleotides align to TRBD2. This CDR3 is 17 amino acids long. CDR1 is SGHDN and CDR2 is FVKESK in the germline V gene. J gave up 3 bases and V 0 bases, and 5 bases lay outside the gene matches. The DNA of the CDR3 is TGTGCCAGCAGCCAAGATCGAACTAGCGGGATCTACAATGAGCAGTTCTTC. Translating it yields CASSQDRTSGIYNEQFF. Drawing the rest from reference TRBV14 and TRBJ2-1, the complete variable domain is EAGVTQFPSHSVIEKGQTVTLRCDPISGHDNLYWYRRVMGKEIKFLLHFVKESKQDESGMPNNRFLAERTGGTYSTLKVQPAELEDSGVYFCASSQDRTSGIYNEQFFGPGTRLTVL.

In its sample, this clonotype was seen a few times. The chain employs TRBV7-8 and TRBJ2-2; 15 bases map to TRBD2. CDR1 is SGHVS and CDR2 is FQNEAQ in the germline V gene. Unmatched junction bases numbered 6, after V lost 5 bases and J lost 2 bases. This CDR3 has 18 amino acids. CDR3 in amino acids: CASSPRTSGGVNTGELFF. The CDR3 region has the DNA TGTGCCAGCAGCCCTCGGACTAGCGGGGGGGTTAACACCGGGGAGCTGTTTTTT. The whole variable domain, filled in from reference TRBV7-8 and TRBJ2-2, reads GAGVSQSPRYKVAKRGQDVALRCDPISGHVSLFWYQQALGQGPEFLTYFQNEAQLDKSGLPSDRFFAERPEGSVSTLKIQRTQQEDSAVYLCASSPRTSGGVNTGELFFGEGSRLTVL.

This clonotype came up many times. The chain links TRBV28 to TRBJ1-1; D not resolved. Trimming took 7 bases from V and 3 from J, leaving 9 bases between them. Germline V gene data show CDR1 as MDHEN and CDR2 as SYDVKM. The CDR3 totals 12 residues. CDR3 loop: CASNFGYTEAFF. CDR3 nucleotide sequence: TGTGCCAGCAACTTCGGATACACTGAAGCTTTCTTT.

The CDR3 DNA reads TGTGCCAGTAGTAAGACACTAGCGGGAGGGCCGATAGTAATAGATGAGCAGTTCTTC. Amino acids: CASSKTLAGGPIVIDEQFF. The chain joins TRBV19 to TRBJ2-1; 13 nucleotides line up with TRBD2. V lost 4 bases, J lost 8 bases, and 17 bases stayed unmatched. CDR1 and CDR2 from the germline V gene are LNHDA and SQIVND (reference sequence). The CDR3 has 19 residues.

The chain is built from TRBV14 and TRBJ2-7; D might be TRBD1 (6 bases). Trimming took 4 bases from V and 2 from J, leaving 21 bases between them. The CDR3 is made up of 17 amino acids. The germline V gene has CDR1 SGHDN and CDR2 FVKESK. CDR3 nucleotide sequence: TGTGCCAGCAGCCGGAGAGGCCCGGGACATGCAACCTACGAGCAGTACTTC. It yields the protein CASSRRGPGHATYEQYF.

The chain combines TRBV6-6 with TRBJ2-1; D is unclear. The germline V gene encodes CDR1 MNHNY and CDR2 SVGAGI (reference sequence). V was pared by 8 bases and J by 0 bases, with 11 bases between. CDR3 length equals 14 residues. The CDR3 DNA is TGTGCCAGCTCAGGCTTCGACTCCTACAATGAGCAGTTCTTC. It translates to CASSGFDSYNEQFF.

This clonotype was counted ten times or more. The chain carries TRBV7-2 and TRBJ1-4; possible D gene TRBD1, 6 bases. There are 15 residues in the CDR3. Germline V gene sequence: CDR1 SGHTA, CDR2 FQGNSA. V was cut by 5 bases and J by 0 bases, with 10 bases left in between. As DNA, the CDR3 is TGTGCCAGCAGCGCGGGACATTCAACTAATGAAAAACTGTTTTTT. It is translated as CASSAGHSTNEKLFF. The full variable domain, rest sourced from reference TRBV7-2 and TRBJ1-4, is GAGVSQSPSNKVTEKGKDVELRCDPISGHTALYWYRQSLGQGLEFLIYFQGNSAPDKSGLPSDRFSAERTGGSVSTLTIQRTQQEDSAVYLCASSAGHSTNEKLFFGSGTQLSVL.

About this clonotype itself: A much larger clone lies a single base off, so this may be a read error. The chain uses TRBV24-1 and TRBJ1-2; D possibly corresponds to TRBD1 (5 bases). Looked up from germline, CDR1 is KGHDR and CDR2 is SFDVKD. The CDR3 covers 17 residues. In DNA form, the CDR3 reads TGTGCCAGCAGTCGCCACCCCGGGACGCCTTTTAACTATGGCTACACCTTC. The encoded protein is CASSRHPGTPFNYGYTF.

This sequence joins TRBV15 and TRBJ2-1; tentatively, D is TRBD1 (6 bases). The CDR3 consists of 15 residues. The V end was cut by 0 bases, the J end by 3 bases, with 9 bases between. CDR1 and CDR2 (germline): LNHNV, YYDKDF (reference sequence). CDR3 sequence (DNA): TGTGCCACCAGCAGAGAAGGGGGTAGCTACAATGAGCAGTTCTTC. As protein: CATSREGGSYNEQFF.

The chain recombines TRBV28 with TRBJ1-5; a possible D gene is TRBD1 (5 bases). Germline V gives CDR1 MDHEN, CDR2 SYDVKM. The CDR3 contains 14 residues. Trimming pared 8 bases from V and 2 bases from J, leaving 13 bases between. The CDR3 nucleotides are TGTGCCAGCTGCCCCGGGGGAGGCAATCAGCCCCAGCATTTT. Encoded protein: CASCPGGGNQPQHF.